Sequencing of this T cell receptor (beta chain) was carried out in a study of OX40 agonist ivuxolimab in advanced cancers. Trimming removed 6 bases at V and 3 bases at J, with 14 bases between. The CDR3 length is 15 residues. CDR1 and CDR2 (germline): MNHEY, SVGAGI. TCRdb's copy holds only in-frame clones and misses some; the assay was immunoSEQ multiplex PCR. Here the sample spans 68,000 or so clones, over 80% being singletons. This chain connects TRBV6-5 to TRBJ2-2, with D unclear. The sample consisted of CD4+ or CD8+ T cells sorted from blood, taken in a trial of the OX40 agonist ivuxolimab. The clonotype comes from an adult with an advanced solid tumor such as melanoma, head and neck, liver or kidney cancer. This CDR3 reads CASRARWGDTGELFF. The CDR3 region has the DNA TGTGCCAGCAGAGCGCGGTGGGGTGACACCGGGGAGCTGTTTTTT.